One and the same sample provided the 8 T cell receptor beta chains below, sequenced in a study of Graves' ophthalmopathy and Graves' hyperthyroidism. RNA served as the template for amplifying TCR beta CDR3 regions. A first-round RT-PCR used HTBI primers, followed by a second-round multiplex PCR. TCRdb reanalysed the multiplex PCR reads using MiXCR and keeps one entry per CDR3 protein. The sample lists almost 750,000 distinct CDR3 sequences; roughly two fifths were seen once. The source material was peripheral blood. These receptors all come from an adult man with Graves' ophthalmopathy.

Regarding this clonotype: Relative to the germline gene, one junction end is altered; a read error may explain this. J is TRBJ1-2 and V is TRBV20-1; possibly TRBD1 for D (5 bases). This CDR3 is 13 amino acids long. CDR1 and CDR2 from the germline V gene are DFQATT and SNEGSKA (reference sequence). The CDR3 loop reads CAWRGQGGYGYTF. In nucleotides, the CDR3 is TGTGCCTGGAGAGGTCAGGGCGGCTATGGCTACACCTTC.

This chain connects TRBV7-9 to TRBJ2-7; D is tentatively TRBD1 or TRBD2 (5 bases each). CDR1 and CDR2 (germline): SEHNR, FQNEAQ (reference sequence). Trimming shortened V by 5 bases and J by 0 bases, and 14 bases separated the two germline ends. The CDR3 covers 15 residues. CDR3 sequence: CASSPGRTSSYEQYF. As DNA, the CDR3 is TGTGCCAGCAGCCCGGGACGGACGAGCTCCTACGAGCAGTACTTC.

This clonotype appeared a few times. V gene TRBV20-1 combines with J gene TRBJ2-7; 9 bases line up with TRBD1. The CDR3 consists of 13 residues. Germline values: CDR1 DFQATT, CDR2 SNEGSKA (reference sequence). The V gene end was trimmed by 6 bases and the J gene end by 2 bases; junction bases not matched to a gene: 5. CDR3 coding DNA: TGCAGTGCCTATAGGGACAGGGCCTACGAGCAGTACTTC. This gives the protein CSAYRDRAYEQYF.

This clonotype was found a few times. The chain couples TRBV20-1 to TRBJ1-1; D gene ambiguous. Germline V lookup: CDR1 DFQATT, CDR2 SNEGSKA (reference sequence). This CDR3 contains 13 residues. V dropped 1 base and J dropped 4 bases, with 10 bases sitting between them. CDR3 in DNA: TGCAGTGCTAGAGGGTCTGTGGGCACTGAAGCTTTCTTT. Amino acid sequence: CSARGSVGTEAFF.

This clonotype was seen a few times. V gene TRBV6-6 combines with J gene TRBJ1-1, with D hard to call. CDR3 length: 13 residues. Per the germline V gene, CDR1 is MNHNY and CDR2 is SVGAGI (reference sequence). The V end was cut by 0 bases, the J end by 6 bases, with 8 bases between. CDR3 sequence: CASSYSNGAEAFF. CDR3 sequence (DNA): TGTGCCAGCAGTTACTCAAATGGAGCTGAAGCTTTCTTT.

V is TRBV7-3 and J is TRBJ2-2; D may correspond to TRBD1 or TRBD2 (6 bases each). This CDR3 is 15 amino acids long. V was trimmed by 6 bases and J by 1 base, leaving 12 bases between them. The germline V gene encodes CDR1 SGHTA and CDR2 FQGTGA. CDR3 loop: CASSTGALNTGELFF. The CDR3, as DNA: TGTGCCAGCAGTACGGGGGCGTTGAACACCGGGGAGCTGTTTTTT.

This clonotype was seen at least ten times. V gene TRBV7-9 combines with J gene TRBJ2-5; D not resolved. CDR1 SEHNR and CDR2 FQNEAQ come from the germline V gene (reference sequence). The ends were cut back, 5 bases at V and 0 bases at J, with 7 bases in the middle. The CDR3 covers 13 residues. The CDR3 nucleotides are TGTGCCAGCAGCACCGACTACCAAGAGACCCAGTACTTC. This encodes CASSTDYQETQYF.

This clonotype came up a few times. J is TRBJ2-7 and V is TRBV3-1; D possibly corresponds to TRBD1 (6 bases). The CDR3 spans 12 residues. Germline V gene data show CDR1 as LGHDT and CDR2 as YNNKEL (reference sequence). The germline V and J ends were trimmed by 2 bases and 6 bases, with 8 bases remaining between them. The CDR3 coding sequence is TGTGCCAGCAGCCAAACAGGGTCCGAGCAGTACTTC. Translated, it gives CASSQTGSEQYF.